The clone carrying this TCR beta chain has more than one count but fewer than ten. CDR1 is ENHRY, CDR2 SYGVKD, per germline. V gave up 0 bases and J gave up 2 bases, with 14 bases separating them. This CDR3 has 17 residues. The record originates from a study of cytomegalovirus exposure and HLA in healthy donors. A multiplex PCR was run with 60 Vbeta primers and 13 Jbeta primers. Assay used: immunoSEQ multiplex PCR; TCRdb lists only in-frame clones, some missing. The repertoire holds 100,000 to 150,000 clones, with roughly four fifths as singletons. The V gene is TRBV10-3, the J gene TRBJ2-1; TRBD2 is a possible D gene (6 bases). The TCR sequence derives from a woman between 35 and 50 years old in good health and CMV-seropositive. Sequences were obtained from PBMCs. The CDR3 DNA sequence: TGTGCCATCAGTGAGTCGCTACACACGGGGGCCTACAATGAGCAGTTCTTC. Its translation is CAISESLHTGAYNEQFF.